These 8 T cell receptor beta chains came from one sample sequenced in a study of blood T cells in healthy people across ages. Together with a sample-barcoded 5' primer, a J-beta primer mix was included in a second PCR lasting about 7 to 11 cycles. TCRdb re-derived calls from the 5' RACE reads in MiXCR, one entry per CDR3 protein. The sample has 1.2 million to 1.5 million distinct CDR3 sequences, 59% seen once. The sample was blood. The receptors were sampled from a man in his late teens or twenties in good health.

This clonotype was counted a few times. The chain is built from TRBV6-5 and TRBJ2-1, with 14 positions matching TRBD2. This CDR3 region has 19 residues. Losses at the gene ends were 2 bases for V and 7 bases for J; bases not matched to a gene: 13. Germline V CDR1 and CDR2: MNHEY, SVGAGI. CDR3 coding DNA: TGTGCCAGCAGTTACACTGTAGACCCCGGGACTAGCGGGAGTAATGAGCAGTTCTTC. Translation: CASSYTVDPGTSGSNEQFF.

The chain links TRBV7-9 to TRBJ2-4, with 10 bases that match TRBD2. Germline-derived CDR1 and CDR2 are SEHNR and FQNEAQ (reference sequence). V lost 1 base and J lost 7; bases outside the gene matches: 10. The CDR3 loop spans 17 amino acids. CDR3 bases: TGTGCCAGCAGCTTAGACCCGGGACTAGCGCCTGGGAACATTCAGTACTTC. Its protein product is CASSLDPGLAPGNIQYF.

This chain connects TRBV20-1 to TRBJ1-2; 7 bases are shared with TRBD1. Germline assignment: CDR1 DFQATT and CDR2 SNEGSKA (reference sequence). The V gene end was trimmed by 6 bases and the J gene end by 2 bases; junction bases not matched to a gene: 12. The CDR3 contains 15 residues. The CDR3 nucleotides are TGCAGTGCCCGGGACAGCGCCCTTCCCAACTATGGCTACACCTTC. Residues: CSARDSALPNYGYTF.

This chain uses TRBV28 with TRBJ2-5; 7 bases agree with TRBD1. Germline CDR1 reads MDHEN; CDR2 reads SYDVKM. The junction had 9 bases not matched to a gene; V was cut back by 6 bases and J by 2 bases. The CDR3 runs 15 residues. For the CDR3, the DNA is TGTGCCAGCAGCCCCTATTTGGGACAGCAAGAGACCCAGTACTTC. Its translation is CASSPYLGQQETQYF.

The chain is built from TRBV7-9 and TRBJ2-4; possible D gene TRBD1, 5 bases. Matching the DNA end better, TRBJ2-7 makes the J call doubtful. This CDR3 spans 16 amino acids. The germline CDR1 and CDR2 sequences are SEHNR and FQNEAQ (reference sequence). The CDR3 reads CASSFVGAPPPHEQYF. The CDR3 bases are TGTGCCAGCAGCTTCGTAGGGGCCCCCCCGCCCCACGAGCAGTACTTC.

This sequence joins TRBV10-3 and TRBJ2-1; 7 nucleotides agree with TRBD2. CDR3 length: 14 residues. Germline V gene data show CDR1 as ENHRY and CDR2 as SYGVKD. With V trimmed by 3 bases and J by 8 bases, 7 bases remained unmatched. The CDR3 region has the DNA TGTGCCATCAGTGAAGCGGGGCGGGTGGATGAGCAGTTCTTC. Translated: CAISEAGRVDEQFF.

The V and J genes are TRBV20-1 and TRBJ1-2; tentative D call: TRBD1 (5 bases). The V and J ends lost 6 bases and 4 bases respectively, with 12 bases between them. The CDR3 runs to 12 residues. Germline V gives CDR1 DFQATT, CDR2 SNEGSKA (reference sequence). In nucleotides, the CDR3 is TGCAGTGCGGGGGAGGACCTCTATGGCTACACCTTC. Encoded protein: CSAGEDLYGYTF.

This clonotype was picked up a small number of times. The chain has TRBV10-3 and TRBJ2-3, with 12 bases fitting TRBD2. Germline CDR1 reads ENHRY; CDR2 reads SYGVKD. The CDR3 runs to 16 residues. Germline trimming cut 6 bases from V and 0 bases from J; bases unmatched to any gene: 4. This CDR3 is CAISDLAGGSTDTQYF. The CDR3 DNA is TGTGCCATCAGCGATCTAGCGGGAGGGAGCACAGATACGCAGTATTTT.